Each of the 22 T cell receptor beta chains below was sequenced from the same sample in a study of cytomegalovirus exposure and HLA in healthy donors (TCRdb year 2017). To prepare the library, the immunoSEQ multiplex PCR assay was applied. A mixture of 60 forward primers for TCR Vbeta segments and 13 reverse primers for TCR Jbeta segments was used in the multiplex PCR. Imported from immuneACCESS, the table was reduced by TCRdb to in-frame sequences with V and J called. These copies leave out some clones; in studies compared against another copy, an unresolved V gene accounts for under half, and the cause of the remainder is not known. The sample records under 200,000 clones, about 85% of which are singletons. The ten top clones hold approximately 0.98% of the sample. What was sequenced was PBMCs. All receptors come from a boy between 2 and 10 years old in good health and CMV-seronegative.

This clone was detected only a few times. This sequence joins TRBV9 and TRBJ1-5; D is ambiguous. Per the germline V gene, CDR1 is SGDLS and CDR2 is YYNGEE. The CDR3 contains 14 residues. The ends were cut back, 5 bases at V and 0 bases at J, with 9 bases in the middle. DNA for the CDR3: TGTGCCAGCAGTGGAGGTTATAGCAATCAGCCCCAGCATTTT. This sequence encodes CASSGGYSNQPQHF.

This chain connects TRBV30 to TRBJ1-5; D unresolved. This CDR3 has 10 amino acids. The V and J ends lost 6 bases and 4 bases respectively, with 4 bases between them. Germline V gene lookup returns CDR1 GTSNPN and CDR2 SVGIG (reference sequence). CDR3 sequence reads: CACINQPQHF. DNA for the CDR3: TGTGCCTGTATAAATCAGCCCCAGCATTTT.

This clone was recorded only once. The chain links TRBV29-1 to TRBJ1-1; no definite D call. The V and J ends lost 7 bases and 6 bases respectively, with 18 bases between them. The CDR3 runs 13 residues. The germline V gene encodes CDR1 SQVTM and CDR2 ANQGSEA. The CDR3 sequence: CSANNPKRPEAFF. The CDR3 bases are TGCAGCGCTAATAACCCGAAGAGGCCTGAAGCTTTCTTT.

The chain uses TRBV25-1 and TRBJ1-5, with TRBD1 matching 10 bases. CDR3 length: 15 residues. With 7 bases clipped from V and 7 bases from J, the junction kept 10 bases outside the gene matches. Germline loops: CDR1 MGHDK, CDR2 SYGVNS. The CDR3 is CASTRSGTGAQPQHF. The CDR3 DNA is TGTGCCAGCACCCGATCCGGGACAGGGGCCCAGCCCCAGCATTTT.

The V and J genes are TRBV19 and TRBJ2-2; 9 nucleotides agree with TRBD2. CDR3 length equals 15 residues. The germline V gene encodes CDR1 LNHDA and CDR2 SQIVND (reference sequence). V shed 7 bases, J shed 3 bases, and the junction held 6 bases outside the gene matches. The CDR3 nucleotides read TGTGCCAGTAAAGGCGGGAGGGCGGACACCGGGGAGCTGTTTTTT. Its translation: CASKGGRADTGELFF.

The rearrangement links TRBV5-4 to TRBJ1-2; 7 bases fit TRBD1. This CDR3 is 13 amino acids long. V dropped 2 bases and J dropped 5; count of bases not matched to a gene: 3. Germline V gene sequence: CDR1 SGHNT, CDR2 YYREEE (reference sequence). The CDR3 DNA is TGTGCCAGCAGCTTAGACAGGGAGTATGGCTACACCTTC. Residues: CASSLDREYGYTF.

The rearrangement links TRBV27 to TRBJ2-1; no reliable D call. Trimming took off 4 bases at V and 9 bases at J, with 10 bases between the two ends. Germline-derived CDR1 and CDR2 are MNHEY and SMNVEV (reference sequence). The CDR3 is 12 residues long. The CDR3 reads CASSYTGGEQFF. The CDR3 nucleotides read TGTGCCAGCAGTTATACGGGTGGTGAGCAGTTCTTC.

The rearrangement joins TRBV28 to TRBJ2-1, with 9 bases that match TRBD1. CDR3 length equals 14 residues. In germline, CDR1 is MDHEN, CDR2 SYDVKM. V trimming: 5 bases; J trimming: 2 bases; junction bases outside the gene matches: 1. The CDR3, as DNA: TGTGCCAGCAGTCGGGACAGGGCCTACAATGAGCAGTTCTTC. It encodes CASSRDRAYNEQFF.

About this clone itself: Other DNA sequences within the sample encode an identical CDR3. The chain couples TRBV6-6 to TRBJ2-5; TRBD1 matches at 7 bases. V was clipped by 6 bases and J by 2 bases; unmatched bases: 12. CDR3 length equals 16 residues. Germline loops: CDR1 MNHNY, CDR2 SVGAGI (reference sequence). DNA of the CDR3: TGTGCCAGCAGCCCCATCCGGACAGGACGACAAGAGACCCAGTACTTC. It codes for CASSPIRTGRQETQYF.

Comments on this clone: The same CDR3 also results from other DNA sequences found in this sample. V and J are TRBV5-1 and TRBJ1-6; 7 bases map to TRBD1. CDR1 and CDR2 (germline): SGHRS, YFSETQ. The CDR3 length is 15 residues. The V gene end was trimmed by 1 base and the J gene end by 6 bases; junction bases not matched to a gene: 4. This chain's CDR3 is CASSLRTGTNSPLHF. In DNA form, the CDR3 reads TGCGCCAGCAGCTTGCGGACAGGAACTAATTCACCCCTCCACTTT.

The chain links TRBV7-3 to TRBJ2-7; the D is unclear. Germline assignment: CDR1 SGHTA and CDR2 FQGTGA. The length of the CDR3 is 13 residues. Trimming removed 4 bases from V and 3 bases from J, with 10 bases in between. The CDR3 reads CASSSRPGYEQYF. The CDR3 DNA is TGTGCCAGCAGCTCCCGTCCGGGCTACGAGCAGTACTTC.

The chain has TRBV5-4 and TRBJ2-3; 8 positions agree with TRBD2. Looked up from germline, CDR1 is SGHNT and CDR2 is YYREEE (reference sequence). The CDR3 sequence is 16 residues long. V dropped 4 bases and J dropped 2; count of bases not matched to a gene: 9. DNA of the CDR3: TGTGCCAGCAGCCCACTGGCGGGAGGCTCCACAGATACGCAGTATTTT. It yields the protein CASSPLAGGSTDTQYF.

The chain employs TRBV19 and TRBJ1-5, with 9 bases lining up with TRBD1. Germline CDR1 LNHDA, CDR2 SQIVND (reference sequence). V lost 6 bases, J lost 5 bases, and 5 bases stayed unmatched. The CDR3 runs to 14 residues. The CDR3 is CASSDRGTHQPQHF. The CDR3 DNA is TGTGCCAGTAGCGACAGGGGGACGCATCAGCCCCAGCATTTT.

The chain has TRBV7-2 and TRBJ1-2; D gene ambiguous. Trimming cost V 0 bases and J 0 bases, with 8 bases left between them. The CDR3 has 15 residues. The V gene's germline CDR1 is SGHTA and CDR2 FQGNSA. CDR3 in DNA: TGTGCCAGCAGCTTAGCGGGCAGTTCTAACTATGGCTACACCTTC. This translates into CASSLAGSSNYGYTF.

The chain combines TRBV30 with TRBJ2-2; maybe TRBD1 (7 bases). The CDR3 is 15 amino acids. The V gene lost 3 bases and the J gene lost 3 bases, with 14 bases spanning the gap. Germline-derived CDR1 and CDR2 are GTSNPN and SVGIG (reference sequence). The CDR3 coding sequence is TGTGCCTGGAGGCAGGGGGGCCCGGACACCGGGGAGCTGTTTTTT. Translation gives CAWRQGGPDTGELFF. The whole variable domain, filled in from reference TRBV30 and TRBJ2-2, reads SQTIHQWPATLVQPVGSPLSLECTVEGTSNPNLYWYRQAAGRGLQLLFYSVGIGQISSEVPQNLSASRPQDRQFILSSKKLLLSDSGFYLCAWRQGGPDTGELFFGEGSRLTVL.

This clone was seen just once. J is TRBJ2-7 and V is TRBV5-4; tentative D call: TRBD2 (5 bases). In germline, CDR1 is SGHNT, CDR2 YYREEE (reference sequence). The CDR3 is 15 residues long. The ends were cut back, 4 bases at V and 0 bases at J, with 14 bases in the middle. CDR3 nucleotide sequence: TGTGCCAGCAGCCTACGGACTTCTAGCTCCTACGAGCAGTACTTC. Amino acid sequence: CASSLRTSSSYEQYF. Complete variable domain (other parts from reference TRBV5-4 and TRBJ2-7): ETGVTQSPTHLIKTRGQQVTLRCSSQSGHNTVSWYQQALGQGPQFIFQYYREEENGRGNFPPRFSGLQFPNYSSELNVNALELDDSALYLCASSLRTSSSYEQYFGPGTRLTVT.

This chain connects TRBV4-1 to TRBJ2-5; a possible D gene is TRBD1 (6 bases). The DNA end lines up better with TRBJ2-7; the J call may be wrong. CDR3 length equals 13 residues. Germline loops: CDR1 MGHRA, CDR2 YSYEKL. Here the CDR3 reads CASSQTGSYEQYF. Written as DNA, the CDR3 is TGCGCCAGCAGCCAAACAGGGTCCTACGAGCAGTACTTC.

The gene calls are TRBV5-4 and TRBJ2-5; D gene unclear. Trimming took off 1 base at V and 2 bases at J, with 15 bases between the two ends. CDR3 length: 16 amino acids. Per germline, CDR1 SGHNT and CDR2 YYREEE (reference sequence). The CDR3 protein is CASSLSPEDGQETQYF. The CDR3, as DNA: TGTGCCAGCAGCTTGAGCCCAGAGGATGGGCAAGAGACCCAGTACTTC.

V gene TRBV28 combines with J gene TRBJ2-5; 11 bases are a match to TRBD2. The CDR3 contains 15 residues. The germline V gene encodes CDR1 MDHEN and CDR2 SYDVKM. Trimming at V came to 11 bases and at J to 1 base, leaving 9 bases not matched to a gene. This CDR3 reads CAASGLAGLQETQYF. The CDR3 bases are TGTGCCGCTTCTGGACTAGCGGGCCTCCAAGAGACCCAGTACTTC.

For this clone: One end of the junction fails to match germline, which may point to a read error. The chain is built from TRBV27 and TRBJ2-1; 8 nucleotides agree with TRBD2. The CDR3 is 12 amino acids. CDR1 is MNHEY, CDR2 SMNVEV, per germline (reference sequence). The CDR3 region has the DNA TGTGCCAGCAGTTTGGGACTAGGTTTATTGGTCTTC. Its protein product is CASSLGLGLLVF.

The V gene is TRBV4-1, the J gene TRBJ2-2; tentatively, D is TRBD2 (6 bases). Germline V gene sequence: CDR1 MGHRA, CDR2 YSYEKL. Deletions cut 4 bases from V and 1 base from J, with 19 bases between. This CDR3 is 18 amino acids long. The CDR3 bases are TGCGCCAGCAGCCTCGCCCTCGGGGGAGGCTGGAACACCGGGGAGCTGTTTTTT. It specifies CASSLALGGGWNTGELFF.

The rearrangement links TRBV7-9 to TRBJ1-2; D is ambiguous. Trimming pared 5 bases from V and 8 bases from J, leaving 15 bases between. The CDR3 runs 13 residues. The V gene's germline CDR1 is SEHNR and CDR2 FQNEAQ (reference sequence). The CDR3 loop reads CASSQEALWGYTF. The CDR3 DNA is TGTGCCAGCAGCCAAGAGGCTTTGTGGGGCTACACCTTC.